This is a list of T cell receptor beta chains from one sample in a study of T cells after yellow fever vaccination. TCRdb re-called the 5' RACE reads with MiXCR, one entry per CDR3 protein. The sample includes about 150,000 distinct CDR3 sequences, less than 8.5% of them seen just once. The sequences come from CD4+ T cells sorted from PBMCs, collected 10 days after the yellow fever booster vaccination. The origin of the receptors is a man under 40 who received the YFV17D yellow fever vaccine. Each CDR3 is given with its conserved first and last residue. The order of the fields is CDR3 protein, J gene, V gene.

CDR3 protein: CASTLLPSYNEQFF
J gene: TRBJ2-1
V gene: TRBV7-2

CDR3 protein: CASSPRGAVGTYEQYF
J gene: TRBJ2-7
V gene: TRBV3-1

CDR3 protein: CASSSTSVYEQYF
J gene: TRBJ2-7
V gene: TRBV7-2

CDR3 protein: CASSTTVHEQYF
J gene: TRBJ2-7
V gene: TRBV6-1

CDR3 protein: CASSLGTAYEQYF
J gene: TRBJ2-7
V gene: TRBV7-2

CDR3 protein: CSAQAGVETQYF
J gene: TRBJ2-5
V gene: TRBV20-1

CDR3 protein: CASSYESQGGTQYF
J gene: TRBJ2-3
V gene: TRBV7-3

CDR3 protein: CSATQPNTEAFF
J gene: TRBJ1-1
V gene: TRBV20-1

CDR3 protein: CASSFRRGVQETQYF
J gene: TRBJ2-5
V gene: TRBV7-2

CDR3 protein: CSARLAEETQYF
J gene: TRBJ2-5
V gene: TRBV20-1

CDR3 protein: CASSTLAGGTYEQYF
J gene: TRBJ2-7
V gene: TRBV19

CDR3 protein: CASSPGGSPEAFF
J gene: TRBJ1-1
V gene: TRBV7-9

CDR3 protein: CASSLQSGATTYEQYF
J gene: TRBJ2-7
V gene: TRBV18

CDR3 protein: CASSQAELSGNTIYF
J gene: TRBJ1-3
V gene: TRBV4-3

CDR3 protein: CSVEGTDGYTF
J gene: TRBJ1-2
V gene: TRBV29-1

CDR3 protein: CSVGSGMLGTDTQYF
J gene: TRBJ2-3
V gene: TRBV29-1

CDR3 protein: CASSLGGRTSGEQFF
J gene: TRBJ2-1
V gene: TRBV28

CDR3 protein: CSARDYGTGQRVTF
J gene: TRBJ1-2
V gene: TRBV20-1

CDR3 protein: CASSPSFSGANVLTF
J gene: TRBJ2-6
V gene: TRBV7-2

CDR3 protein: CASSYSGRIDTQYF
J gene: TRBJ2-3
V gene: TRBV7-2

CDR3 protein: CASSLDRDYGYTF
J gene: TRBJ1-2
V gene: TRBV5-1

CDR3 protein: CATSWGEETQYF
J gene: TRBJ2-5
V gene: TRBV15

CDR3 protein: CASSQERGLTQYF
J gene: TRBJ2-5
V gene: TRBV14

CDR3 protein: CASSIAGSAAFF
J gene: TRBJ1-1
V gene: TRBV5-6

CDR3 protein: CASSSLAGAGGLSYNEQFF
J gene: TRBJ2-1
V gene: TRBV12-3/TRBV12-4

CDR3 protein: CASSDNSLVGIEQFF
J gene: TRBJ2-1
V gene: TRBV6-1

CDR3 protein: CASSVAGDVAYEQYF
J gene: TRBJ2-7
V gene: TRBV9

CDR3 protein: CAWRSGQARSAGELFF
J gene: TRBJ2-2
V gene: TRBV30

CDR3 protein: CASSPSSRDTQYF
J gene: TRBJ2-3
V gene: TRBV18

CDR3 protein: CASSPGLAGTQEQYF
J gene: TRBJ2-7
V gene: TRBV5-1

CDR3 protein: CASTGGLAGSDEQFF
J gene: TRBJ2-1
V gene: TRBV12-3/TRBV12-4

CDR3 protein: CASSLGLAHTGELFF
J gene: TRBJ2-2
V gene: TRBV7-2

CDR3 protein: CASSWTSGRASIGELFF
J gene: TRBJ2-2
V gene: TRBV6-2/TRBV6-3

CDR3 protein: CAWGGQGAYTGELFF
J gene: TRBJ2-2
V gene: TRBV30

CDR3 protein: CASSGLAGLQETQYF
J gene: TRBJ2-5
V gene: TRBV5-1

CDR3 protein: CASTPPSRTSTRGETQYF
J gene: TRBJ2-5
V gene: TRBV7-9

CDR3 protein: CATSRVAGLTSYEQYF
J gene: TRBJ2-7
V gene: TRBV15

CDR3 protein: CASSLESSYNEQFF
J gene: TRBJ2-1
V gene: TRBV7-8

CDR3 protein: CASSLWGEQYF
J gene: TRBJ2-7
V gene: TRBV12-3/TRBV12-4

CDR3 protein: CSVVRTSGYEQYF
J gene: TRBJ2-7
V gene: TRBV29-1

CDR3 protein: CACKDWNNEQFF
J gene: TRBJ2-1
V gene: TRBV30

CDR3 protein: CASRLRIGTGELFF
J gene: TRBJ2-2
V gene: TRBV6-1

CDR3 protein: CATSRGPGSTDTQYF
J gene: TRBJ2-3
V gene: TRBV15

CDR3 protein: CSAILRAGATGGYTF
J gene: TRBJ1-2
V gene: TRBV20-1

CDR3 protein: CSVATATGQETQYF
J gene: TRBJ2-5
V gene: TRBV29-1

CDR3 protein: CASSFGGSDTQYF
J gene: TRBJ2-3
V gene: TRBV12-3/TRBV12-4

CDR3 protein: CASSRRGTAQETQYF
J gene: TRBJ2-5
V gene: TRBV6-1

CDR3 protein: CCARDLSGRVSYNEQFF
J gene: TRBJ2-1
V gene: TRBV20-1

CDR3 protein: CSAPREGGKQYF
J gene: TRBJ2-7
V gene: TRBV20-1

CDR3 protein: CASNSGASNTEAFF
J gene: TRBJ1-1
V gene: TRBV19

CDR3 protein: CSVAPRAKNEQFF
J gene: TRBJ2-1
V gene: TRBV29-1

CDR3 protein: CASSIGLGTDTQYF
J gene: TRBJ2-3
V gene: TRBV11-2

CDR3 protein: CASSKYREIGSQETQYF
J gene: TRBJ2-5
V gene: TRBV2

CDR3 protein: CASGESSGIMNEQFF
J gene: TRBJ2-1
V gene: TRBV9

CDR3 protein: CASKVPGRDTQYF
J gene: TRBJ2-3
V gene: TRBV27

CDR3 protein: CASRESGSYEQYF
J gene: TRBJ2-7
V gene: TRBV25-1